Listed below are T cell receptor beta chains from one sample, sequenced in a study of T-cell reconstitution after alpha-beta-depleted transplantation in children. Each CDR3 protein gets one entry after TCRdb re-called the PCR reads with MiXCR. The table records roughly 300,000 distinct CDR3 sequences, 11% of them present only once. The sequenced sample was peripheral blood, obtained 180 days after TCRalphabeta/CD19-depleted stem cell transplant. The receptors shown here come from a male patient aged 2-10 years who had a stem cell transplant for chronic granulomatous disease, so the T cells may come from the graft donor. Each CDR3 is given with its conserved first and last residue. D genes are given only for firm matches. Expanded clones get a size class; other rows say once, few or many, or leave the size out.

J gene: TRBJ2-6
D gene: -
clone size: many
V gene: TRBV28
CDR3 DNA: TGTGCCAGCAGGGCAGGGGCCAACGTCCTGACTTTC
CDR3 protein: CASRAGANVLTF

J gene: TRBJ2-1
D gene: -
clone size: -
V gene: TRBV20-1
CDR3 DNA: TGCAGTGCGCAACAGGGTTCCTCCTACAATGAGCGGTTTTTC
CDR3 protein: CSAQQGSSYNERFF

J gene: TRBJ2-2
D gene: TRBD2
clone size: many
V gene: TRBV4-1
CDR3 DNA: TGCGCCAGCAGCCAAGATCTAGGACTAGTTGCTAACCCTACCGGGGAGCTGTTTTTT
CDR3 protein: CASSQDLGLVANPTGELFF

J gene: TRBJ2-2
D gene: -
clone size: few
V gene: TRBV6-4
CDR3 DNA: TGTGCCAGCAGTGACTCGAACGCCGGGGAGCTGTTTTTT
CDR3 protein: CASSDSNAGELFF

J gene: TRBJ1-1
D gene: TRBD1
clone size: many
V gene: TRBV6-4
CDR3 DNA: TGTGCCAGCAGCCGACAGGGAGGAACTGAAGCTTTCTTT
CDR3 protein: CASSRQGGTEAFF

J gene: TRBJ2-7
D gene: TRBD2
clone size: many
V gene: TRBV7-2
CDR3 DNA: TGTGCCAGCAGCTTAGCTACCGGGACTAGCTACGAGCAGTACTTC
CDR3 protein: CASSLATGTSYEQYF

J gene: TRBJ2-2
D gene: -
clone size: many
V gene: TRBV29-1
CDR3 DNA: TGCAGCGTGGCAGCCAACACCGGGGAGCTGTTTTTT
CDR3 protein: CSVAANTGELFF

J gene: TRBJ1-1
D gene: -
clone size: many
V gene: TRBV5-1
CDR3 DNA: TGCGCCAGCAGCTTTGGTCAGAGGAACACTGAAGCTTTCTTT
CDR3 protein: CASSFGQRNTEAFF

J gene: TRBJ2-3
D gene: -
clone size: -
V gene: TRBV7-9
CDR3 DNA: TGTGCCAGCAGCTTCTTGCCGGGACGGAAAACAGATACGCAGTATTTT
CDR3 protein: CASSFLPGRKTDTQYF

J gene: TRBJ2-5
D gene: TRBD2
clone size: many
V gene: TRBV5-4
CDR3 DNA: TGTGCCAGCAGCTTGGCCTGGCTAGCGGGAGGGTACCAAGAGACCCAGTACTTC
CDR3 protein: CASSLAWLAGGYQETQYF